This T cell receptor (beta chain) was captured by sequencing in a study of T cells in Graves' hyperthyroidism and ophthalmopathy. RNA transcripts served as the template for amplifying TCR beta CDR3 regions. First-round RT-PCR targeting the TCR CDR3 was performed with the HTBI primer set. TCRdb redid the calling of the multiplex PCR reads with MiXCR, one entry per CDR3 protein. The sample consists of fewer than 450,000 distinct CDR3 sequences, about 15% of them appearing once. This clonotype occurred many times. Sequences were obtained from blood. This TCR derives from a woman aged 25 to 39 with Graves' hyperthyroidism that later progressed to Graves' ophthalmopathy.

The chain's CDR3 is CASSQQPIGVDGYTF. The CDR3 region has the DNA TGTGCCAGCAGCCAACAGCCGATCGGGGTGGATGGCTACACCTTC. This chain links TRBV3-1 with TRBJ1-2; D gene ambiguous. The V gene lost 2 bases and the J gene lost 6 bases, with 16 bases spanning the gap. Germline V gene data show CDR1 as LGHDT and CDR2 as YNNKEL (reference sequence). CDR3 length: 15 amino acids. The variable domain in full, with the rest retrieved from reference TRBV3-1 and TRBJ1-2, is DTAVSQTPKYLVTQMGNDKSIKCEQNLGHDTMYWYKQDSKKFLKIMFSYNNKELIINETVPNRFSPKSPDKAHLNLHINSLELGDSAVYFCASSQQPIGVDGYTFGSGTRLTVV.